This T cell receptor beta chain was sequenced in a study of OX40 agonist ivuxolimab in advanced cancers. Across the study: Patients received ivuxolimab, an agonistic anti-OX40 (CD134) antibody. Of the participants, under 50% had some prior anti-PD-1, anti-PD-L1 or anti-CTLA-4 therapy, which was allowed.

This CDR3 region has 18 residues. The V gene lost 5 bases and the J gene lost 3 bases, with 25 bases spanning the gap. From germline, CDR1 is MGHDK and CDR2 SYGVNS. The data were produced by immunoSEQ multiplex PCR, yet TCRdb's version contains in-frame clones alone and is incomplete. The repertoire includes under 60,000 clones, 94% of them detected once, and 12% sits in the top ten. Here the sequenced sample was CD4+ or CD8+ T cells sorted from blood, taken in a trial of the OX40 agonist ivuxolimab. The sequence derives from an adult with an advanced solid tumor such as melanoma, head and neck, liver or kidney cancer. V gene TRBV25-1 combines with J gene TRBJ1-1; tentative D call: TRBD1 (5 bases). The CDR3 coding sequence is TGTGCCAGCAGTTCCACGGGGACCTCGGTGCTAGACGACACTGAAGCTTTCTTT. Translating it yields CASSSTGTSVLDDTEAFF.